This T cell receptor beta chain was sequenced for a study of cytomegalovirus exposure and HLA in healthy donors. To note about this clone: Its antigen is unidentified.

V shed 4 bases, J shed 5 bases, and the junction held 3 bases outside the gene matches. Germline CDR1 is SGHTA and CDR2 is FQGTGA. The CDR3 is made up of 13 amino acids. General study points: Some public TCRs appeared in many individuals, while most sequences were rare. Common viral pathogens were later found to be apparently linked to several of the most significant clusters.

The PCR ran on 60 Vbeta and 13 Jbeta primers. Profiling relied on immunoSEQ multiplex PCR, and the TCRdb table lists in-frame clones only, not all of them. The sample lists roughly 130,000 clones, more than 80% occurring once. The sequence derives from a man aged 40-49 years in good health and CMV-seronegative. The sequenced sample consisted of PBMCs. The V call is TRBV7-3, the J call TRBJ2-7; TRBD2 aligns across 9 bases. CDR3 sequence: CASSSKREDEQYF. The CDR3 coding sequence is TGTGCCAGCAGCTCGAAGCGGGAGGACGAGCAGTACTTC.